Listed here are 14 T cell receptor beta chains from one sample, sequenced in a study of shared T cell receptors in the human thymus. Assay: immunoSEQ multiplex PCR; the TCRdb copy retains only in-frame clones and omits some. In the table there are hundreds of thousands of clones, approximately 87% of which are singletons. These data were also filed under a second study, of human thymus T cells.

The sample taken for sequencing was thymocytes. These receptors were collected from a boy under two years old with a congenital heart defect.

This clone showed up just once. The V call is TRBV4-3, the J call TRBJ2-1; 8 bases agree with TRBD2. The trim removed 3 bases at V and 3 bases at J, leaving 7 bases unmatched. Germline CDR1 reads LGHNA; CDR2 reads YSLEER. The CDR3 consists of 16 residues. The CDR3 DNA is TGCGCCAGCAGCCAGGGGTCTCGGGAGGGCTACAATGAGCAGTTCTTC. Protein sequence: CASSQGSREGYNEQFF.

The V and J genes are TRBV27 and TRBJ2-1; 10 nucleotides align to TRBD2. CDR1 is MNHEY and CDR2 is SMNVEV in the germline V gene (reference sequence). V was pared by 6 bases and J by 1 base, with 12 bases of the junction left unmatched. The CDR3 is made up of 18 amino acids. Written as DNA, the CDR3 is TGTGCCAGCAGGCCGCTAGCGGGAGACACCATATCCTACAATGAGCAGTTCTTC. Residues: CASRPLAGDTISYNEQFF.

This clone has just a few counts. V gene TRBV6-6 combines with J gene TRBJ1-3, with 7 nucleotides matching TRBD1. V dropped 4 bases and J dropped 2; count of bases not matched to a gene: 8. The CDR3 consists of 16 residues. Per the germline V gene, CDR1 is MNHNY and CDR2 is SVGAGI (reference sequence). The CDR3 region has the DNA TGTGCCAGCAGTTCGATGACAGGGATCGCTGGAAACACCATATATTTT. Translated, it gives CASSSMTGIAGNTIYF.

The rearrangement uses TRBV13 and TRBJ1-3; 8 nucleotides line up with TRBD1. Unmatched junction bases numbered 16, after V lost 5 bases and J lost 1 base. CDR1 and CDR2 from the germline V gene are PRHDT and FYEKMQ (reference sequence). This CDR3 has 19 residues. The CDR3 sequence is CASSESPPDRVRSGNTIYF. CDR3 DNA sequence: TGTGCCAGCAGCGAGTCCCCCCCGGACAGGGTGAGGTCTGGAAACACCATATATTTT.

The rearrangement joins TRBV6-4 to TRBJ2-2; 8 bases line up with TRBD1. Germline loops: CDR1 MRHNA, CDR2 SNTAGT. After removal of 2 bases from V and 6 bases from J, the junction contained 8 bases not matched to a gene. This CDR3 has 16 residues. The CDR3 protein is CASSDRGQGKAGELFF. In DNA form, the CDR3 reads TGTGCCAGCAGTGACCGCGGACAGGGAAAAGCCGGGGAGCTGTTTTTT.

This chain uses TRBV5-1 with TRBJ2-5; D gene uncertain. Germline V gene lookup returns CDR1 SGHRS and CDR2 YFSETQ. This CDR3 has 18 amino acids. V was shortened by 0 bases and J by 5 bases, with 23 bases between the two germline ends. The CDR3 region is CASSLGHRIRPNPETQYF. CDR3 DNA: TGCGCCAGCAGCTTGGGACACCGTATACGACCCAACCCGGAGACCCAGTACTTC.

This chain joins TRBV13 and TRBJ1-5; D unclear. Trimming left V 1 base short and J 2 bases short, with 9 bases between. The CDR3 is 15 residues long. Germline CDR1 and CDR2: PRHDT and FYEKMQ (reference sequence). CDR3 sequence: CASSLETWGNQPQHF. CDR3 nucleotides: TGTGCCAGCAGCTTAGAGACTTGGGGCAATCAGCCCCAGCATTTT.

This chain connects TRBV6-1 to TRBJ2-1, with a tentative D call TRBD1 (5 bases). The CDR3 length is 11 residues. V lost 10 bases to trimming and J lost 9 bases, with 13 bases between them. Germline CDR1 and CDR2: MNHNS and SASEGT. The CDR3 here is CAIHSGFEQFF. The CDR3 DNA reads TGTGCCATACACTCAGGGTTTGAGCAGTTCTTC.

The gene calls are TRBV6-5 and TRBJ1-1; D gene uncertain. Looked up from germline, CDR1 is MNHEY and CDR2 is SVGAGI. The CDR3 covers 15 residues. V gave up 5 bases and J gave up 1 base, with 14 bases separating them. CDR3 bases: TGTGCCAGCAGTGCAACTCGACTCACGAACACTGAAGCTTTCTTT. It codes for CASSATRLTNTEAFF.

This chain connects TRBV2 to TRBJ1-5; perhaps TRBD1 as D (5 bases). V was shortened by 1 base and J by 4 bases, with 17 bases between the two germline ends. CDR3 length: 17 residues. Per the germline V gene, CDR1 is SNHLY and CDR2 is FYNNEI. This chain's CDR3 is CASSEVRGRETNQPQHF. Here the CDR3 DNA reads TGTGCCAGCAGTGAAGTGCGAGGCAGGGAAACGAATCAGCCCCAGCATTTT. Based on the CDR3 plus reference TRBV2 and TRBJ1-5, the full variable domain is EPEVTQTPSHQVTQMGQEVILRCVPISNHLYFYWYRQILGQKVEFLVSFYNNEISEKSEIFDDQFSVERPDGSNFTLKIRSTKLEDSAMYFCASSEVRGRETNQPQHFGDGTRLSIL.

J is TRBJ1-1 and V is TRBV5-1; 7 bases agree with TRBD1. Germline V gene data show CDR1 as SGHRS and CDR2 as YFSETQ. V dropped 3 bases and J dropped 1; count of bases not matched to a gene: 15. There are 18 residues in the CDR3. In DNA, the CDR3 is TGCGCCAGCAGCTCCGACAGGGCTCCAGGTCACACGAACACTGAAGCTTTCTTT. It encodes CASSSDRAPGHTNTEAFF.

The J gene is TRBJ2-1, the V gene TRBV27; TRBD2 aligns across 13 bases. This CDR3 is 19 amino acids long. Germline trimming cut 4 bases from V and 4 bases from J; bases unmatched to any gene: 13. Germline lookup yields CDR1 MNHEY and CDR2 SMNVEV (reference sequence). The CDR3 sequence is CASSWTSGGLGPFYNEQFF. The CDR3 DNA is TGTGCCAGCAGTTGGACTAGCGGGGGTTTGGGCCCCTTTTACAATGAGCAGTTCTTC.

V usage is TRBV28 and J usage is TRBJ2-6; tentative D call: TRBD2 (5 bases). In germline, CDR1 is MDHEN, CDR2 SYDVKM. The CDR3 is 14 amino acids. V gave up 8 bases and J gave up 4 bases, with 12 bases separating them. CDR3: CASLQSGGANVLTF. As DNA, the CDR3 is TGTGCCAGCCTACAGTCGGGGGGGGCCAACGTCCTGACTTTC.

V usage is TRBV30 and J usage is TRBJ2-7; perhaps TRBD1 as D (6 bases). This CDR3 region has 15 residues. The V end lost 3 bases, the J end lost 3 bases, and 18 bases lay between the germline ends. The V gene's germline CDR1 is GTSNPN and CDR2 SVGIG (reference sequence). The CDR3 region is CAWSSGVLGFYEQYF. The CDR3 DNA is TGTGCCTGGAGCTCAGGGGTTTTGGGGTTCTACGAGCAGTACTTC.